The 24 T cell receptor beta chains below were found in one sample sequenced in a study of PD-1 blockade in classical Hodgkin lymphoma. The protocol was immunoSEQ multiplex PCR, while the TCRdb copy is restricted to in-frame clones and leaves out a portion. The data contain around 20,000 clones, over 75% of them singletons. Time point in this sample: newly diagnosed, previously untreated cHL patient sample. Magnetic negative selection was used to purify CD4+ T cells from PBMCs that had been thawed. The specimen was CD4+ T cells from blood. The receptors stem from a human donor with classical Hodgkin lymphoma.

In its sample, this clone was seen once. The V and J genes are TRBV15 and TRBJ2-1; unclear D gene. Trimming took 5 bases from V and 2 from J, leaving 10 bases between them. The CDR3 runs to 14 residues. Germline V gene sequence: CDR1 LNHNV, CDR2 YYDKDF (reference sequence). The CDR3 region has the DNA TGTGCCACCAGCGTGGTGGGTACCTACAATGAGCAGTTCTTC. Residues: CATSVVGTYNEQFF.

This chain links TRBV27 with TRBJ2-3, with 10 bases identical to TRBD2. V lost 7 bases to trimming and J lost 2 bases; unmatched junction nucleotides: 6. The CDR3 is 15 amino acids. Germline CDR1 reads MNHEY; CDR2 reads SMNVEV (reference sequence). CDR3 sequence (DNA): TGTGCCAGCACCGTACTAGCGGGGTACACAGATACGCAGTATTTT. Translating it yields CASTVLAGYTDTQYF.

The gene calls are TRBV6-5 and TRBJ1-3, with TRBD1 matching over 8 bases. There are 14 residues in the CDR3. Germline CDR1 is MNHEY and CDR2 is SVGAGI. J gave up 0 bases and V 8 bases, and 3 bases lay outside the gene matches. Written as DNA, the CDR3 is TGTGCCAGCGGGGACAGGAGCTCTGGAAACACCATATATTTT. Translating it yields CASGDRSSGNTIYF.

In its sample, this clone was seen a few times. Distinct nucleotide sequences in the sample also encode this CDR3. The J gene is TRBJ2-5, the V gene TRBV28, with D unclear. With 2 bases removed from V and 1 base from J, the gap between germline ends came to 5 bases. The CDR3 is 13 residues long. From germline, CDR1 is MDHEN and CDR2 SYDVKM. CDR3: CASSLPSQETQYF. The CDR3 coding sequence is TGTGCCAGCAGTTTACCCAGCCAAGAGACCCAGTACTTC.

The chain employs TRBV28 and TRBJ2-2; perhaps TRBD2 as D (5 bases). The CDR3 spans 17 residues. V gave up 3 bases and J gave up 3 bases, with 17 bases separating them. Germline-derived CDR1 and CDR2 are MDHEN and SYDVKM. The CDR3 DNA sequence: TGTGCCAGCAGTTTGTGGCATGGGCTAGCCGACACCGGGGAGCTGTTTTTT. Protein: CASSLWHGLADTGELFF.

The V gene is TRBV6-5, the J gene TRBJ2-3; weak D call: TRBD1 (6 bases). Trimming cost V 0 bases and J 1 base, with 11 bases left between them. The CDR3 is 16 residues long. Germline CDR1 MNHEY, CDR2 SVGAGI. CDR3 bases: TGTGCCAGCAGTTACTCGCAGGGGCTAGGCACAGATACGCAGTATTTT. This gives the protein CASSYSQGLGTDTQYF.

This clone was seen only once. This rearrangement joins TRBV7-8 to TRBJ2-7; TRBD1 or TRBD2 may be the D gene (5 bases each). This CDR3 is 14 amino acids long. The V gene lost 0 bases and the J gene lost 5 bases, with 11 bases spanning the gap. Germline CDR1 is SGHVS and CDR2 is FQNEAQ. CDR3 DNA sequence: TGTGCCAGCAGCTTAGCGGCCGGGACCCACGAGCAGTACTTC. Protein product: CASSLAAGTHEQYF.

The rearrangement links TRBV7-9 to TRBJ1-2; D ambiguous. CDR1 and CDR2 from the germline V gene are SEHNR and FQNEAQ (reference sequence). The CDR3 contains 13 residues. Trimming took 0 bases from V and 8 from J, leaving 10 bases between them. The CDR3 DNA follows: TGTGCCAGCAGCTTAGCGCTTACTGGAGGCTACACCTTC. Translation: CASSLALTGGYTF.

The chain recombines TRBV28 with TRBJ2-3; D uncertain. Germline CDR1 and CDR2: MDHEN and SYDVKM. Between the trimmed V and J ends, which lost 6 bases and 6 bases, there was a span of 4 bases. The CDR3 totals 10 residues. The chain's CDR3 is CASRGDTQYF. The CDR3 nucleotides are TGTGCCAGCAGAGGCGATACGCAGTATTTT.

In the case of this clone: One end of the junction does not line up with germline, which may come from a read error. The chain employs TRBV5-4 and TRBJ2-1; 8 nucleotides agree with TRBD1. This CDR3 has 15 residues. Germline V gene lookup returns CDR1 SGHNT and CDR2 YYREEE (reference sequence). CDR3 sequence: CASRLDRASYNEQFF. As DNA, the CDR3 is TGTGCCAGCAGGTTGGACAGGGCTTCCTACAATGAGCAGTTCTTC.

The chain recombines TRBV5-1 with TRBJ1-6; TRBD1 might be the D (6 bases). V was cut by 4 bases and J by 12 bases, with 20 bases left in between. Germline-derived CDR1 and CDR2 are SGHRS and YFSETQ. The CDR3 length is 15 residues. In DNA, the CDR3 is TGCGCCAGCAGCCGACTTGGAGACAGGAATGGACCCCTCCACTTT. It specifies CASSRLGDRNGPLHF.

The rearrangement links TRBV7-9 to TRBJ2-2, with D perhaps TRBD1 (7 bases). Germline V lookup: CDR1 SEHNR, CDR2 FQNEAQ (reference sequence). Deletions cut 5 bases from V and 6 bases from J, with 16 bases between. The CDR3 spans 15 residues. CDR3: CASSKPEGAAGELFF. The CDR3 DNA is TGTGCCAGCAGCAAACCGGAGGGGGCTGCCGGGGAGCTGTTTTTT.

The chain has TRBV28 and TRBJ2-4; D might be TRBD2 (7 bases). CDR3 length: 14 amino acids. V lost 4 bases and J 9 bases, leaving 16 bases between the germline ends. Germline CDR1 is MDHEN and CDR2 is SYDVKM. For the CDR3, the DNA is TGTGCCAGCAGTTCCACAGGGAGGGATGGCATTCAGTACTTC. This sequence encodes CASSSTGRDGIQYF. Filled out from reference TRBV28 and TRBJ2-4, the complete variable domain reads DVKVTQSSRYLVKRTGEKVFLECVQDMDHENMFWYRQDPGLGLRLIYFSYDVKMKEKGDIPEGYSVSREKKERFSLILESASTNQTSMYLCASSSTGRDGIQYFGAGTRLSVL.

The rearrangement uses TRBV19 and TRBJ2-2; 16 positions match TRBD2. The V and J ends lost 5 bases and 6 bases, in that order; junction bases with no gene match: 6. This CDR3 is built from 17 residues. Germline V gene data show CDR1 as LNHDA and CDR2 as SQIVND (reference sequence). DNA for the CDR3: TGTGCCAGTAGTGTGGGACTAGCGGGAGGGCCTGCCGGGGAGCTGTTTTTT. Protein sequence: CASSVGLAGGPAGELFF.

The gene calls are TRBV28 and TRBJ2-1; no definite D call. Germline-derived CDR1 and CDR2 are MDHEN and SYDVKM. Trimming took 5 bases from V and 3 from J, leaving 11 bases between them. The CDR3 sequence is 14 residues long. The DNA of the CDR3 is TGTGCCAGCAGTAAAGACACTTTCTACAATGAGCAGTTCTTC. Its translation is CASSKDTFYNEQFF.

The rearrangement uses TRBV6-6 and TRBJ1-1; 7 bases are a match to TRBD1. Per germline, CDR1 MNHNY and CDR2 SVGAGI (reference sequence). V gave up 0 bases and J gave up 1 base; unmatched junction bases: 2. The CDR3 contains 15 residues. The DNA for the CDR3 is TGTGCCAGCAGTTACTCAGGGACAGAGAACACTGAAGCTTTCTTT. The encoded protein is CASSYSGTENTEAFF.

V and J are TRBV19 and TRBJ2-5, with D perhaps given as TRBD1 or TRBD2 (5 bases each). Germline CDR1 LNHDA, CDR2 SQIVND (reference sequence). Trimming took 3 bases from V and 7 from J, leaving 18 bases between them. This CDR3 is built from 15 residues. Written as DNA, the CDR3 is TGTGCCAGTAGTATTTCGTGGGACGTGCAATGGACCCAGTACTTC. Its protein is CASSISWDVQWTQYF.

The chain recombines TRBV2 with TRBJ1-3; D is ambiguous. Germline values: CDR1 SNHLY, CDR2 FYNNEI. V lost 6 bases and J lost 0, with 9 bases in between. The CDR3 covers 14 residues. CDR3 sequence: CASRRQSSGNTIYF. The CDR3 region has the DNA TGTGCCAGCAGGAGGCAGAGCTCTGGAAACACCATATATTTT.

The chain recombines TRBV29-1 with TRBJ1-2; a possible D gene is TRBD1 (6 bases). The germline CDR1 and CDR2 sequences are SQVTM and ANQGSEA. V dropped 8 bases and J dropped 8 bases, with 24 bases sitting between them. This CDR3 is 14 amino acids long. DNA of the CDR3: TGCAGCTACGTTTCCCTTCTCAGGGGACCGGGCTACACCTTC. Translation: CSYVSLLRGPGYTF.

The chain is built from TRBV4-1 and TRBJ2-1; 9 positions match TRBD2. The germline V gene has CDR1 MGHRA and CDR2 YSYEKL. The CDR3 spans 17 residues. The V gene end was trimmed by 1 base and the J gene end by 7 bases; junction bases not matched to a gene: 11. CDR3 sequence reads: CASSQGSFSAGGNEQFF. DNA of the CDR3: TGCGCCAGCAGCCAAGGGTCTTTTTCAGCGGGAGGAAATGAGCAGTTCTTC.

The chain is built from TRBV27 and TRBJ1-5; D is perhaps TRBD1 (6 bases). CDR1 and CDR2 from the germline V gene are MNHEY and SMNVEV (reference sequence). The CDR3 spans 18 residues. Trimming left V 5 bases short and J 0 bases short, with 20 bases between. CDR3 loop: CASSPFRDTRDSNQPQHF. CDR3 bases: TGTGCCAGCAGTCCCTTTCGGGACACACGAGATAGCAATCAGCCCCAGCATTTT.

The CDR3: CASSRSAGLGDEKLFF. The CDR3 region has the DNA TGTGCCAGCAGTCGCTCCGCAGGGTTAGGAGATGAAAAACTGTTTTTT. The chain couples TRBV28 to TRBJ1-4; the D gene is possibly TRBD1 (5 bases). The length of the CDR3 is 16 residues. V lost 5 bases and J 6 bases, leaving 19 bases between the germline ends. Germline CDR1 is MDHEN and CDR2 is SYDVKM.

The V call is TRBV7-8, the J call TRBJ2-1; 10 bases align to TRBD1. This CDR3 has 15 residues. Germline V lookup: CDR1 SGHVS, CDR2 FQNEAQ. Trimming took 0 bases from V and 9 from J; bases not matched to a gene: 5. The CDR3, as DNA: TGTGCCAGCAGCTTAGCGGGGACAGGGGTGGGTGAGCAGTTCTTC. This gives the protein CASSLAGTGVGEQFF.

The CDR3 DNA follows: TGTGCCAGCAGCTCCTCAGGGAAAGAGACCCAGTACTTC. This codes for CASSSSGKETQYF. The chain has TRBV7-3 and TRBJ2-5; D possibly corresponds to TRBD1 (5 bases). Germline V CDR1 and CDR2: SGHTA, FQGTGA. V lost 4 bases, J lost 3 bases, and 9 bases lay in between. The CDR3 extends over 13 amino acids.